The present entry profiles one TCR beta chain with its context. Its antigen remains unknown. TEMRA cells were FACS-enriched, unlike CD8+ and CD4+ T cells, which were negatively isolated. This entry is derived from a study of CD8 T cells in Susac syndrome. Roughly 0.5 to 1 ug RNA was reverse transcribed with random hexamers. By means of immunoSEQ multiplex PCR, TCR beta CDR3 spanning 54 Vbeta and 13 Jbeta underwent amplification. TCRdb fed the immunoSEQ multiplex PCR reads into MiXCR, producing one record per CDR3 protein. The sample lists about 80,000 distinct CDR3 sequences; about 91% were seen once. Study-wide results and limits: An acknowledgment was made by the study that its TCR sequencing and HLA analysis involved relatively few individuals.

V dropped 1 base and J dropped 2 bases, with 10 bases sitting between them. Germline V gene lookup returns CDR1 LGHDT and CDR2 YNNKEL (reference sequence). The CDR3 has 15 amino acids. J is TRBJ2-3 and V is TRBV3-1; no clear D. Sample: CD8+ T cells from PBMCs. The receptor was isolated from a human donor with multiple sclerosis. In nucleotides, the CDR3 is TGTGCCAGCAGCCAAGTGGGCTTTTCCACAGATACGCAGTATTTT. It specifies CASSQVGFSTDTQYF.